This entry lists 21 T cell receptor beta chains sequenced from one sample in a study of neoadjuvant anti-PD-1 for oral cavity cancer. Sequencing used immunoSEQ multiplex PCR; TCRdb keeps in-frame clones, though not all of them. The table includes roughly 23,000 clones, 35% to 55% detected once. Noted time point: after neoadjuvant nivolumab, at surgical resection. The input for sequencing was tumor tissue, taken after nivolumab (anti-PD-1) treatment. These receptors all come from a person aged 35-79 years with oral cavity squamous cell carcinoma.

J is TRBJ2-3 and V is TRBV5-1, with TRBD2 matching over 7 bases. CDR3 length: 15 residues. V lost 0 bases to trimming and J lost 1 base; unmatched junction nucleotides: 2. CDR1 and CDR2 from the germline V gene are SGHRS and YFSETQ. CDR3 sequence: CASSLGLAGTDTQYF. The CDR3 nucleotides are TGCGCCAGCAGCTTGGGACTAGCTGGCACAGATACGCAGTATTTT.

This sequence joins TRBV6-6 and TRBJ2-7; D not certain. The germline V gene encodes CDR1 MNHNY and CDR2 SVGAGI (reference sequence). V was trimmed by 3 bases and J by 7 bases, leaving 10 bases between them. This CDR3 region has 12 residues. CDR3 loop: CASSYPTGEQYF. The CDR3 nucleotides are TGTGCCAGCAGTTATCCGACTGGGGAGCAGTACTTC.

The chain uses TRBV15 and TRBJ1-6, with 10 bases lining up with TRBD1. V lost 4 bases and J lost 8; bases outside the gene matches: 11. This CDR3 has 17 residues. From germline, CDR1 is LNHNV and CDR2 YYDKDF (reference sequence). The DNA for the CDR3 is TGTGCCACCAGCATCCGACAGGGGGCGGATTTGGATTCACCCCTCCACTTT. Its translation is CATSIRQGADLDSPLHF.

This clone came up many times. The V and J genes are TRBV18 and TRBJ1-1; D gene unclear. The V and J ends lost 2 bases and 4 bases respectively, with 20 bases between them. The CDR3 has 17 residues. CDR1 is KGHSH and CDR2 is LQKENI in the germline V gene. Written as DNA, the CDR3 is TGTGCCAGCTCACCATCCAAGACTTATTGGGTGAGCACTGAAGCTTTCTTT. Protein sequence: CASSPSKTYWVSTEAFF.

This chain links TRBV6-1 with TRBJ2-7; 8 bases agree with TRBD1. The germline gives CDR1 MNHNS, CDR2 SASEGT. The CDR3 is 13 amino acids. Trimming cost V 2 bases and J 6 bases; bases outside gene matches: 3. The chain's CDR3 is CASSEQGAVEQYF. The CDR3, as DNA: TGTGCCAGCAGTGAACAGGGGGCTGTCGAGCAGTACTTC.

This chain uses TRBV19 with TRBJ1-1, with D possibly being TRBD1 (6 bases). Trimming took off 10 bases at V and 1 base at J, with 13 bases between the two ends. From germline, CDR1 is LNHDA and CDR2 SQIVND (reference sequence). The CDR3 sequence is 13 residues long. The CDR3 DNA follows: TGTGCCACAAGTAGGGGGACGAACACTGAAGCTTTCTTT. Translating gives CATSRGTNTEAFF. Filled out from reference TRBV19 and TRBJ1-1, the complete variable domain reads DGGITQSPKYLFRKEGQNVTLSCEQNLNHDAMYWYRQDPGQGLRLIYYSQIVNDFQKGDIAEGYSVSREKKESFPLTVTSAQKNPTAFYLCATSRGTNTEAFFGQGTRLTVV.

V is TRBV6-1 and J is TRBJ1-2; tentatively, D is TRBD1 (5 bases). The V end lost 1 base, the J end lost 4 bases, and 10 bases lay between the germline ends. The CDR3 is 14 amino acids. Per the germline V gene, CDR1 is MNHNS and CDR2 is SASEGT. For the CDR3, the DNA is TGTGCCAGCAGTGAAGGAAGGGGTGTCTATGGCTACACCTTC. Translation gives CASSEGRGVYGYTF.

This clone is a singleton in its sample. This chain joins TRBV28 and TRBJ1-3; 9 bases are a match to TRBD1. This CDR3 spans 15 amino acids. V was clipped by 3 bases and J by 5 bases; unmatched bases: 5. CDR1 and CDR2 from the germline V gene are MDHEN and SYDVKM. The CDR3 is CASSLGQGVRNTIYF. Written as DNA, the CDR3 is TGTGCCAGCAGTTTGGGACAGGGAGTAAGAAACACCATATATTTT.

The V gene is TRBV10-3, the J gene TRBJ1-5; 7 positions agree with TRBD1. This CDR3 is 14 amino acids long. Germline assignment: CDR1 ENHRY and CDR2 SYGVKD. V was pared by 6 bases and J by 0 bases, with 2 bases of the junction left unmatched. This CDR3 is CAIRDRDSNQPQHF. CDR3 sequence (DNA): TGTGCCATCAGAGACAGGGATAGCAATCAGCCCCAGCATTTT.

Relative to its sample, this clone is medium-sized. The chain uses TRBV7-6 and TRBJ2-7; maybe TRBD1 (6 bases). CDR1 and CDR2 (germline): SGHVS, FNYEAQ. Trimming took off 5 bases at V and 4 bases at J, with 12 bases between the two ends. The CDR3 runs to 13 residues. For the CDR3, the DNA is TGTGCCAGCAGCGACGCACAGGGTTACGAGCAGTACTTC. Protein sequence: CASSDAQGYEQYF.

J is TRBJ1-1 and V is TRBV4-3, with D hard to call. The germline V gene has CDR1 LGHNA and CDR2 YSLEER. Trimming stripped 0 bases from V and 2 bases from J, with 16 bases between. The CDR3 runs to 17 residues. Written as DNA, the CDR3 is TGCGCCAGCAGCCAAGACAGGATTTCAGGCATTAACACTGAAGCTTTCTTT. Its protein is CASSQDRISGINTEAFF.

This clone has more than one count but fewer than ten. The chain links TRBV30 to TRBJ1-3; the D gene is possibly TRBD1 (5 bases). Germline V gene data show CDR1 as GTSNPN and CDR2 as SVGIG (reference sequence). The CDR3 length is 14 residues. Trimming left V 3 bases short and J 0 bases short, with 9 bases between. The CDR3 region has the DNA TGTGCCTGGAGCTACAGGATCTCTGGAAACACCATATATTTT. It encodes CAWSYRISGNTIYF.

The chain is built from TRBV19 and TRBJ2-3; D not certain. The V end was cut by 3 bases, the J end by 3 bases, with 22 bases between. CDR1 is LNHDA and CDR2 is SQIVND in the germline V gene (reference sequence). The CDR3 is 18 residues long. CDR3: CASSIGSRSPGWTDTQYF. The CDR3, as DNA: TGTGCCAGTAGTATTGGGTCCCGATCCCCAGGATGGACAGATACGCAGTATTTT.

This chain uses TRBV5-4 with TRBJ1-1; unclear D gene. Germline assignment: CDR1 SGHNT and CDR2 YYREEE (reference sequence). Trimming cost V 4 bases and J 0 bases, with 13 bases left between them. This CDR3 has 15 amino acids. CDR3 bases: TGTGCCAGCAGCATCGAAGCAGGCCTGAACACTGAAGCTTTCTTT. This codes for CASSIEAGLNTEAFF.

This clone was seen more than once but under ten times. The genes are TRBV28 and TRBJ1-1; no definite D call. Trimming stripped 0 bases from V and 6 bases from J, with 5 bases between. The CDR3 covers 12 residues. CDR1 is MDHEN, CDR2 SYDVKM, per germline. DNA for the CDR3: TGTGCCAGCAGTTTATGGAAGGCTGAAGCTTTCTTT. Its protein is CASSLWKAEAFF. Based on the CDR3 plus reference TRBV28 and TRBJ1-1, the full variable domain is DVKVTQSSRYLVKRTGEKVFLECVQDMDHENMFWYRQDPGLGLRLIYFSYDVKMKEKGDIPEGYSVSREKKERFSLILESASTNQTSMYLCASSLWKAEAFFGQGTRLTVV.

This clone turned up a few times. V gene TRBV19 combines with J gene TRBJ2-7; tentatively, D is TRBD1 (5 bases). CDR1 and CDR2 from the germline V gene are LNHDA and SQIVND (reference sequence). The CDR3 is made up of 14 amino acids. The V and J ends lost 4 bases and 0 bases respectively, with 10 bases between them. The CDR3 sequence is CASSTDRNSYEQYF. DNA of the CDR3: TGTGCCAGTAGTACAGACAGAAACTCCTACGAGCAGTACTTC.

This clone was counted between two and nine times. The rearrangement links TRBV27 to TRBJ2-1; D perhaps matches TRBD1 (6 bases). Germline-derived CDR1 and CDR2 are MNHEY and SMNVEV (reference sequence). The CDR3 is 14 amino acids. V was trimmed by 8 bases and J by 4 bases, leaving 15 bases between them. The CDR3 sequence is CASGPGHGYNEQFF. The CDR3 region has the DNA TGTGCCAGCGGACCGGGACACGGGTACAATGAGCAGTTCTTC.

J is TRBJ1-1 and V is TRBV29-1, with D perhaps matching TRBD1 (5 bases). CDR3 length: 13 residues. CDR1 and CDR2 (germline): SQVTM, ANQGSEA. V lost 6 bases, J lost 3 bases, and 14 bases lay in between. Written as DNA, the CDR3 is TGCAGCGTCAAAGGGGAAGGGCACACTGAAGCTTTCTTT. Protein: CSVKGEGHTEAFF.

V is TRBV7-8 and J is TRBJ2-5, with D possibly matching TRBD2 (7 bases). The V end lost 3 bases, the J end lost 5 bases, and 16 bases lay between the germline ends. The CDR3 loop spans 15 amino acids. CDR1 and CDR2 (germline): SGHVS, FQNEAQ. CDR3 sequence: CASSFGGAGLETQYF. As DNA, the CDR3 is TGTGCCAGCAGCTTTGGGGGGGCCGGTTTGGAGACCCAGTACTTC.

V usage is TRBV6-6 and J usage is TRBJ1-1; D gene ambiguous. This CDR3 has 14 amino acids. The ends were cut back, 0 bases at V and 2 bases at J, with 7 bases in the middle. Germline CDR1 is MNHNY and CDR2 is SVGAGI (reference sequence). CDR3 residues: CASSYSWGNTEAFF. For the CDR3, the DNA is TGTGCCAGCAGTTACTCATGGGGAAACACTGAAGCTTTCTTT.

This clone came up once. The chain couples TRBV30 to TRBJ1-5; 8 bases are a match to TRBD1. V gave up 5 bases and J gave up 1 base; unmatched junction bases: 1. The germline V gene has CDR1 GTSNPN and CDR2 SVGIG (reference sequence). CDR3 length: 13 residues. The DNA for the CDR3 is TGTGCCTGGGGACAGGGAAGCAATCAGCCCCAGCATTTT. Translated, it gives CAWGQGSNQPQHF.